Below, one T cell receptor beta chain is given with its context. This sample is drawn from a study of blood T cell repertoires in COVID-19. Background on the study: The samples span acute and convalescent COVID-19 from the United States, Italy and Spain.

CDR1 and CDR2 (germline): SGHNT, YYREEE (reference sequence). CDR3 length: 15 residues. Trimming shortened V by 1 base and J by 0 bases, and 9 bases separated the two germline ends. Libraries were prepared by immunoSEQ multiplex PCR; TCRdb keeps only in-frame clonotypes and omits some of them. The table includes some 240,000 clones, roughly nine tenths detected once. Material: peripheral blood. This clonotype was sampled from a man aged 55-75 years who had recovered from COVID-19. This chain links TRBV5-4 with TRBJ2-3; the D is unclear. CDR3 nucleotides: TGTGCCAGCAGCTTGAGTCTAGTAAGCACAGATACGCAGTATTTT. As protein: CASSLSLVSTDTQYF.